These T cell receptor beta chains were read from a single sample in a study of naive and memory T cell subsets. TCRdb processed the UMI-ligation and nested PCR reads anew with MiXCR; each CDR3 protein has one entry. Of roughly 91,000 distinct CDR3 sequences in the sample, roughly 14% are singletons; the top ten hold over 0.75%. What was sequenced was central memory CD4+ T cells from blood. The receptors here all came from a human donor in good health. CDR3s include the opening cysteine and the closing phenylalanine or tryptophan. The order of the fields is V gene, D gene, clone size, J gene, CDR3 DNA, CDR3 protein. D genes are given only for firm matches. Some rows have no size entry. The others give once, few or many, or a class for an expanded clone.

>TRBV5-5|NA|many|TRBJ1-5
TGTGCCAGCAGCTTGGCCCCTAATCAGCCCCAGCATTTT
CASSLAPNQPQHF
>TRBV28|NA|many|TRBJ1-4
TGTGCCAGCAGTTTAAAGGGGGGAAATGAAAAACTGTTTTTT
CASSLKGGNEKLFF
>TRBV10-3|NA|NA|TRBJ2-5
TGTGCCATCAGTGAGTCTCGGGGGGCGGAGGAGACCCAGTACTTC
CAISESRGAEETQYF
>TRBV12-3/TRBV12-4|NA|many|TRBJ2-5
TGTGCCAGCAGTCCCAACCCTAGGGGACAAGAGACCCAGTACTTC
CASSPNPRGQETQYF
>TRBV3-2|NA|many|TRBJ2-1
TGTGCCAGCAGCCAGAAGTCCAGTGGCGGGCTCAATGAGCAGTTCTTC
CASSQKSSGGLNEQFF
>TRBV5-4|NA|NA|TRBJ2-1
TGTGCCAGCAGCTTGCTAGCGCCCTCCTCCTACAATGAGCAGTTCTTC
CASSLLAPSSYNEQFF
>TRBV18|NA|many|TRBJ2-4
TGTGCCAGCTCACCTCCGGGCCTAGCCAAAAACATTCAGTACTTC
CASSPPGLAKNIQYF
>TRBV29-1|NA|many|TRBJ2-1
TGCAGCGTTGTTTCTAGTAAGCATGAGCAGTTCTTC
CSVVSSKHEQFF
>TRBV9|TRBD2|many|TRBJ2-3
TGTGCCAGCAGCTTTGCAGCGGGAGGGCGGACAGATACGCAGTATTTT
CASSFAAGGRTDTQYF
>TRBV10-3|NA|NA|TRBJ2-7
TGTGCCATCACCGAGAAGGGTCAGCAAGACGAGCAGTACTTC
CAITEKGQQDEQYF
>TRBV29-1|TRBD1|few|TRBJ1-1
TGCAGCGTTGAAGGGGGCAGGGGGTCCACTGAAGCTTTCTTT
CSVEGGRGSTEAFF
>TRBV6-5|TRBD1|NA|TRBJ1-2
TGTGCCATTCGGGGGACAGGGCATGGCTACACCTTC
CAIRGTGHGYTF
>TRBV20-1|NA|once|TRBJ2-1
TGCAGTGCTAGTCGGGGCCGGACCAAATACAATGAGCAGTTCTTC
CSASRGRTKYNEQFF
>TRBV28|TRBD1|few|TRBJ1-6
TGTGCCAGCAGTTTTGCCTCCGGCACAGGGGACTGGGCCCTCCACTTT
CASSFASGTGDWALHF
>TRBV11-2|NA|few|TRBJ2-3
TGTGCCAGCAGCCCAACTGCTACTAGAGGTGGCGATACGCAGTATTTT
CASSPTATRGGDTQYF
>TRBV27|TRBD1|NA|TRBJ2-3
TGTGCCAGCAGTTCTAAACGGGACAGAAGTATTACAGATACGCAGTATTTT
CASSSKRDRSITDTQYF
>TRBV6-4|NA|few|TRBJ2-3
TGTGCCAGCAGTGCCACGGCCCGAGGGGATACGCAGTATTTT
CASSATARGDTQYF
>TRBV6-2/TRBV6-3|NA|few|TRBJ2-1
TGTGCCAGCAGTTACTTTGGGGTCCTAAATGAGCAGTTCTTC
CASSYFGVLNEQFF
>TRBV28|NA|few|TRBJ2-2
TGTGCCAGCAAGGGCCAGGGTGCGCCCGGGGAGCTGTTTTTT
CASKGQGAPGELFF
>TRBV9|NA|few|TRBJ1-2
TGTGCCAGCAGCGTAGGTGGGGGTGGTGACTATGGCTACACCTTC
CASSVGGGGDYGYTF
>TRBV6-6|TRBD1|NA|TRBJ2-7
TGTGCCAGCAGCCCTGACCGGACAGGGGGACCCTACGAGCAGTACTTC
CASSPDRTGGPYEQYF
>TRBV20-1|TRBD1|NA|TRBJ2-7
TGCAGTGCCATGACAGGGGGTGGCGACGAGCAGTACTTC
CSAMTGGGDEQYF
>TRBV2|NA|few|TRBJ1-5
TGTGCCAGCAGCTACCAGGGATATCAGCCCCAGCATTTT
CASSYQGYQPQHF
>TRBV30|TRBD1|once|TRBJ1-1
TGTGCCTGGAGTGGATGGACAGGAGGAGCTGAAGCTTTCTTT
CAWSGWTGGAEAFF
>TRBV7-8|NA|NA|TRBJ1-5
TGTGCCAGCAGCTTAGTGGCAGGAGATCAGCCCCAGCATTTT
CASSLVAGDQPQHF
>TRBV10-3|TRBD2|NA|TRBJ2-2
TGTGCCATCCTTAGCGGGAAGAACACCGGGGAGCTGTTTTTT
CAILSGKNTGELFF
>TRBV19|NA|few|TRBJ1-5
TGTGCCAGTAGTATAGTGGACAGATACAATCAGCCCCAGCATTTT
CASSIVDRYNQPQHF
>TRBV5-6|NA|few|TRBJ1-1
TGTGCCAGCAGCTCCGGTAATAAGAGGGCGGACACTGAAGCTTTCTTT
CASSSGNKRADTEAFF
>TRBV27|NA|NA|TRBJ2-3
TGTGCCAGCAGTTTAAAAGGGGACCGAATTGTGGGAGGTTCCACAGATACGCAGTATTTT
CASSLKGDRIVGGSTDTQYF
>TRBV3-1|NA|NA|TRBJ2-5
TGTGCCAGCAGCCAAGGAGGGGGGCGCCAAGAGACCCAGTACTTC
CASSQGGGRQETQYF
>TRBV5-4|NA|NA|TRBJ1-1
TGTGCCAGCAGCCGCGGCACAGGTGAAGCTTTCTTT
CASSRGTGEAFF
>TRBV20-1|NA|NA|TRBJ2-1
TGCAGTGCTAGTAGGGCCCTACAGCAGTTCTTC
CSASRALQQFF
>TRBV28|NA|NA|TRBJ2-3
TGTGCCAGCACCACCCCCGCGGGAGATACGCAGTATTTT
CASTTPAGDTQYF
>TRBV20-1|TRBD1|once|TRBJ1-6
TGCAGTGCTAAAGGACAGGGGGCCGGCTCCTATAATTCACCCCTCCACTTT
CSAKGQGAGSYNSPLHF
>TRBV7-2|NA|NA|TRBJ2-3
TGTGCCAGCAGCTTATACAGGGATACGCAGTATTTT
CASSLYRDTQYF